Listed here are 18 T cell receptor beta chains from one sample, sequenced in a study of blood T cell repertoires in COVID-19. Assay: immunoSEQ multiplex PCR; the TCRdb copy retains only in-frame clones and omits some. The sample lists about 250,000 clones, 70% to 90% occurring once. The sample was PBMCs or T cells enriched from blood (not recorded which). Receptor source: a man aged 35-49 years who had recovered from COVID-19.

The chain couples TRBV5-8 to TRBJ1-5; 10 bases agree with TRBD1. This CDR3 spans 16 amino acids. With 0 bases clipped from V and 7 bases from J, the junction kept 7 bases outside the gene matches. Germline values: CDR1 SGHTS, CDR2 YDEGEE. The CDR3 sequence: CASSLGSGQGWQPQHF. CDR3 in DNA: TGTGCCAGCAGCTTGGGATCGGGACAGGGGTGGCAGCCCCAGCATTTT. Combining the CDR3 with reference TRBV5-8 and TRBJ1-5 gives the whole variable domain EAGVTQSPTHLIKTRGQQATLRCSPISGHTSVYWYQQALGLGLQFLLWYDEGEERNRGNFPPRFSGRQFPNYSSELNVNALELEDSALYLCASSLGSGQGWQPQHFGDGTRLSIL.

The V and J genes are TRBV18 and TRBJ1-2, with unresolved D. The CDR3 sequence is 16 residues long. V was trimmed by 2 bases and J by 0 bases, leaving 13 bases between them. Germline CDR1 reads KGHSH; CDR2 reads LQKENI. The CDR3 spells CASSPIGEVANYGYTF. CDR3 DNA: TGTGCCAGCTCACCAATTGGGGAGGTGGCTAACTATGGCTACACCTTC.

The V and J genes are TRBV27 and TRBJ1-5, with 7 bases fitting TRBD1. With 6 bases clipped from V and 2 bases from J, the junction kept 16 bases outside the gene matches. This CDR3 is built from 18 residues. CDR1 is MNHEY and CDR2 is SMNVEV in the germline V gene (reference sequence). CDR3 sequence (DNA): TGTGCCAGCAGAAGATACCGGGACAGCTCCTCTGGCAATCAGCCCCAGCATTTT. Translation: CASRRYRDSSSGNQPQHF.

As to this clone: Other DNA sequences in the same sample also yield this CDR3. The chain combines TRBV30 with TRBJ1-2, with 7 bases that match TRBD1. Looked up from germline, CDR1 is GTSNPN and CDR2 is SVGIG (reference sequence). The ends lost 0 bases at V and 8 bases at J; junction bases unmatched: 6. CDR3 length: 13 amino acids. The CDR3 protein is CAWSVGGGGGYTF. The CDR3 DNA sequence: TGTGCCTGGAGTGTAGGAGGGGGCGGAGGCTACACCTTC.

This chain uses TRBV27 with TRBJ2-1; a possible D gene is TRBD2 (6 bases). Trimming shortened V by 6 bases and J by 1 base, and 10 bases separated the two germline ends. Germline V gives CDR1 MNHEY, CDR2 SMNVEV (reference sequence). The CDR3 covers 14 residues. CDR3 DNA: TGTGCCAGCAGGCCGGGACTGTCCTACAATGAGCAGTTCTTC. Protein: CASRPGLSYNEQFF.

V gene TRBV3-1 (or the pseudogene TRBV3-2) combines with J gene TRBJ2-1; 9 bases map to TRBD2. J was trimmed by 6 bases and V by 4 bases; bases with no gene match: 10. The CDR3 runs 16 residues. The V gene's germline CDR1 is LGHDT and CDR2 YNNKEL (reference sequence). CDR3 sequence (DNA): TGTGCCAGCAGCCCAGTGGGCGGGGGGGCCGGCAATGAGCAGTTCTTC. Its protein is CASSPVGGGAGNEQFF.

The gene calls are TRBV3-1 (or the pseudogene TRBV3-2) and TRBJ2-5; no clear D gene. CDR1 is LGHDT, CDR2 YNNKEL, per germline (reference sequence). The CDR3 is 13 amino acids. V lost 0 bases and J lost 5, with 7 bases in between. CDR3 nucleotides: TGTGCCAGCAGCCAAGATTCTAGGGAGACCCAGTACTTC. Amino acids: CASSQDSRETQYF.

The V gene is TRBV11-3, the J gene TRBJ2-3; the match to TRBD1 covers 8 bases. This CDR3 has 15 amino acids. J was trimmed by 0 bases and V by 3 bases; bases with no gene match: 2. CDR1 and CDR2 (germline): SGHNT, YENEEA. CDR3 sequence reads: CASSLGQASTDTQYF. CDR3 DNA sequence: TGTGCCAGCAGCTTGGGACAGGCCAGCACAGATACGCAGTATTTT.

The V gene is TRBV9, the J gene TRBJ2-1; 9 bases are shared with TRBD2. V was clipped by 0 bases and J by 6 bases; unmatched bases: 1. The CDR3 covers 14 residues. Germline lookup yields CDR1 SGDLS and CDR2 YYNGEE. CDR3 nucleotides: TGTGCCAGCAGCGTAGAGGGACTAGCCAATGAGCAGTTCTTC. Translating it yields CASSVEGLANEQFF.

The chain employs TRBV10-3 and TRBJ2-1; 11 bases are a match to TRBD2. This CDR3 region has 15 residues. V shed 3 bases and J 10 bases; nucleotides not matched to a gene: 8. CDR1 and CDR2 (germline): ENHRY, SYGVKD. The chain's CDR3 is CAISDSVAGGREQFF. The DNA for the CDR3 is TGTGCCATCAGTGATTCGGTAGCGGGGGGGAGGGAGCAGTTCTTC.

This chain joins TRBV5-4 and TRBJ2-2, with D possibly TRBD2 on 6 matching bases. The CDR3 is 16 amino acids. The germline V and J ends were trimmed by 2 bases and 4 bases, with 15 bases remaining between them. Germline CDR1 and CDR2: SGHNT and YYREEE (reference sequence). DNA for the CDR3: TGTGCCAGCAGCTTTACTGCCGGGACTCTCACCGGGGAGCTGTTTTTT. It translates to CASSFTAGTLTGELFF.

This clone turned up a few times. The chain uses TRBV7-2 and TRBJ2-6; D is perhaps TRBD2 (6 bases). From germline, CDR1 is SGHTA and CDR2 FQGNSA. The CDR3 has 16 amino acids. V was pared by 5 bases and J by 4 bases, with 15 bases between. For the CDR3, the DNA is TGTGCCAGCAGCCCCGAATCCGGGGGAGGGGCCAACGTCCTGACTTTC. This codes for CASSPESGGGANVLTF.

This clone was seen just once. The V call is TRBV3-1 (or the pseudogene TRBV3-2), the J call TRBJ1-1, with 9 bases aligning to TRBD1. This CDR3 has 17 amino acids. V lost 1 base and J lost 7; bases outside the gene matches: 13. CDR1 and CDR2 from the germline V gene are LGHDT and YNNKEL (reference sequence). The CDR3 here is CASSQGGTGTGIDEAFF. In DNA, the CDR3 is TGTGCCAGCAGCCAAGGTGGGACCGGGACAGGGATCGATGAAGCTTTCTTT.

The chain employs TRBV7-2 and TRBJ2-7; tentative D call: TRBD1 (6 bases). Germline CDR1 is SGHTA and CDR2 is FQGNSA. V gave up 5 bases and J gave up 3 bases, with 11 bases separating them. The CDR3 runs 13 residues. The CDR3 is CASSAGAYYEQYF. DNA of the CDR3: TGTGCCAGCAGCGCAGGGGCCTACTACGAGCAGTACTTC.

The genes are TRBV6-5 and TRBJ1-1, with 10 bases matching TRBD1. Germline values: CDR1 MNHEY, CDR2 SVGAGI. The trim removed 6 bases at V and 4 bases at J, leaving 8 bases unmatched. The CDR3 runs to 15 residues. This CDR3 is CASSTGTGARTEAFF. Here the CDR3 DNA reads TGTGCCAGCAGCACCGGGACAGGGGCGCGCACTGAAGCTTTCTTT.

J is TRBJ1-1 and V is TRBV7-9; TRBD1 might be the D (6 bases). V was cut by 1 base and J by 1 base, with 10 bases left in between. The V gene's germline CDR1 is SEHNR and CDR2 FQNEAQ (reference sequence). The CDR3 spans 15 residues. The CDR3 reads CASSLDGQRNTEAFF. DNA of the CDR3: TGTGCCAGCAGCTTAGACGGACAGAGGAACACTGAAGCTTTCTTT.

The chain couples TRBV3-1 (or the pseudogene TRBV3-2) to TRBJ2-3; a possible D gene is TRBD1 (6 bases). The CDR3 length is 14 residues. Trimming left V 4 bases short and J 1 base short, with 9 bases between. Per germline, CDR1 LGHDT and CDR2 YNNKEL (reference sequence). The CDR3 DNA reads as TGTGCCAGCAGCCCTCGACAGGGCACAGATACGCAGTATTTT. As protein: CASSPRQGTDTQYF.

The V call is TRBV7-9, the J call TRBJ1-3, with D tentatively TRBD1 (5 bases). Trimming left V 5 bases short and J 4 bases short, with 18 bases between. The CDR3 is 16 residues long. The germline V gene encodes CDR1 SEHNR and CDR2 FQNEAQ (reference sequence). CDR3 sequence (DNA): TGTGCCAGCAGCAAAGGGCAGGGCCTGGAAGGAAACACCATATATTTT. As protein: CASSKGQGLEGNTIYF.